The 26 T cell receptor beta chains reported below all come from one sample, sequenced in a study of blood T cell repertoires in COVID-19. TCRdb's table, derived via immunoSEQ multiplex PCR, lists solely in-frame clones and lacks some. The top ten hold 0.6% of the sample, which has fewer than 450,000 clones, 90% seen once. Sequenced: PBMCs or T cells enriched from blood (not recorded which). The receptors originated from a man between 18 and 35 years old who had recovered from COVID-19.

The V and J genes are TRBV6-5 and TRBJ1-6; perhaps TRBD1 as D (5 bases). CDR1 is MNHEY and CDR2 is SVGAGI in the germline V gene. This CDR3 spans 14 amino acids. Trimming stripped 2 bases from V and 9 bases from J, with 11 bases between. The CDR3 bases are TGTGCCAGCAGTTACGGAGGGACCGGTTCACCCCTCCACTTT. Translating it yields CASSYGGTGSPLHF.

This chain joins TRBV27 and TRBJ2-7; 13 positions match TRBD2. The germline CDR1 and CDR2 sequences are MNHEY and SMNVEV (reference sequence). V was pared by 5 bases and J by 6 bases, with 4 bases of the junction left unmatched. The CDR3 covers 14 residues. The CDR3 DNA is TGTGCCAGCAGTGGGGGACTAGCGGGAACCGAGCAGTACTTC. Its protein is CASSGGLAGTEQYF.

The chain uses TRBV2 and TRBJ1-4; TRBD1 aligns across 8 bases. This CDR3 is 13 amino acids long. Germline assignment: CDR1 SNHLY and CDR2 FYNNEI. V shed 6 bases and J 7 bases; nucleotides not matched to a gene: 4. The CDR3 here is CASRDRVGEKLFF. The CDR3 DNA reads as TGTGCCAGCAGGGACAGGGTGGGTGAAAAACTGTTTTTT.

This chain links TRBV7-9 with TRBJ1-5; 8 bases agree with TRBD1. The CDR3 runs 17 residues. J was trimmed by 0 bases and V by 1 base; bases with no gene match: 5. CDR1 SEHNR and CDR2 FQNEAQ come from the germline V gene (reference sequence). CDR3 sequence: CASSLGTGPYSNQPQHF. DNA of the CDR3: TGTGCCAGCAGCTTAGGGACAGGGCCATATAGCAATCAGCCCCAGCATTTT.

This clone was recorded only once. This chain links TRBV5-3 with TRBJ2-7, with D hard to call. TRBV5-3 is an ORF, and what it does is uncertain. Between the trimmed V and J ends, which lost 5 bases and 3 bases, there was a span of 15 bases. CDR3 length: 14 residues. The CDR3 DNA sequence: TGTGCCAGAAGATACCTGGGCAGAAACTACGAGCAGTACTTC. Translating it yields CARRYLGRNYEQYF.

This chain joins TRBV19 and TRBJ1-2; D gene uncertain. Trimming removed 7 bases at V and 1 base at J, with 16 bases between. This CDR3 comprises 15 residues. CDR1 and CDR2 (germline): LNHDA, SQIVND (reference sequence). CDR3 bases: TGTGCCAGTACCCCCGACGGCCGGGATAACTATGGCTACACCTTC. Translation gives CASTPDGRDNYGYTF. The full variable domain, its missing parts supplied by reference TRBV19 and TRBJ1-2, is DGGITQSPKYLFRKEGQNVTLSCEQNLNHDAMYWYRQDPGQGLRLIYYSQIVNDFQKGDIAEGYSVSREKKESFPLTVTSAQKNPTAFYLCASTPDGRDNYGYTFGSGTRLTVV.

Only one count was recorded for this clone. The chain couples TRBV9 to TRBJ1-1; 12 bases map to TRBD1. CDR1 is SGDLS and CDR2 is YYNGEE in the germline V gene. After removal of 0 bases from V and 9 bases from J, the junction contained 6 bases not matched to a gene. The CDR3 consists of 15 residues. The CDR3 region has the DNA TGTGCCAGCAGCGTAGTACAGGGACAGGGGGCGAAAGCTTTCTTT. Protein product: CASSVVQGQGAKAFF.

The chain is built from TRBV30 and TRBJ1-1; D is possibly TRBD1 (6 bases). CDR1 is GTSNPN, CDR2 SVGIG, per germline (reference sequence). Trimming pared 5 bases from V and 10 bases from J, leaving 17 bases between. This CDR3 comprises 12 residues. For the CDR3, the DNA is TGTGCCTGGGGCCCACAGGGAATTTCAGCTTTCTTT. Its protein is CAWGPQGISAFF.

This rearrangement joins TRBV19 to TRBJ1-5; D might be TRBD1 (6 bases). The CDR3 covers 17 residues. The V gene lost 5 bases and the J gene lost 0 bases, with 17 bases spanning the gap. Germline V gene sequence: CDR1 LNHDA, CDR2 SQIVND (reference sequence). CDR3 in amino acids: CASSVQGTTYSNQPQHF. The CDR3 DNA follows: TGTGCCAGTAGTGTCCAGGGGACAACTTATAGCAATCAGCCCCAGCATTTT.

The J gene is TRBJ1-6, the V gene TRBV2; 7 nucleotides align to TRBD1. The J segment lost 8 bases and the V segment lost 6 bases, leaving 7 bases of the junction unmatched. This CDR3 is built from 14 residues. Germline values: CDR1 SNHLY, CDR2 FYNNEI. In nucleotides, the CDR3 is TGTGCCAGCAGCTTACAGGGGCTGGATTCACCCCTCCACTTT. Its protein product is CASSLQGLDSPLHF.

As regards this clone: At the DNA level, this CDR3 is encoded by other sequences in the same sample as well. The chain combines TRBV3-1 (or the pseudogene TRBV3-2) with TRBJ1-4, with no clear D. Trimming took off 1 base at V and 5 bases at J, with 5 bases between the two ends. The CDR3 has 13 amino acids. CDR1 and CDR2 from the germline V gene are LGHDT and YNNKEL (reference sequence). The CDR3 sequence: CASSQGANEKLFF. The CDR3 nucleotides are TGTGCCAGCAGCCAAGGGGCCAATGAAAAACTGTTTTTT.

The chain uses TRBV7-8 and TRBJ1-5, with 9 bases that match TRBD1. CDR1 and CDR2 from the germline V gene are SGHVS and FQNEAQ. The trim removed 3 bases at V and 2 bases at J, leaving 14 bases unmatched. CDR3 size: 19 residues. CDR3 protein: CASSLSTRGTGWGNQPQHF. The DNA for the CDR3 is TGTGCCAGCAGCTTGAGCACCCGGGGGACAGGGTGGGGCAATCAGCCCCAGCATTTT.

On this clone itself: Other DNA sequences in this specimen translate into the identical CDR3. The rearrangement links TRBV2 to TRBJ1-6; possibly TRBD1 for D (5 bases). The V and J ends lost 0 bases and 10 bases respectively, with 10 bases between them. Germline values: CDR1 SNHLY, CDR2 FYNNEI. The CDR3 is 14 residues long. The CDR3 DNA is TGTGCCAGCAGTGAAGCGCGGGGGGGGTCACCCCTCCACTTT. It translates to CASSEARGGSPLHF.

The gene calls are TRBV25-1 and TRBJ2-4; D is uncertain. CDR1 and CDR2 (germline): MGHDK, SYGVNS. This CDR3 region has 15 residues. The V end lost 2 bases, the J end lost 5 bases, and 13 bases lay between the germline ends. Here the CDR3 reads CASSELPGYENIQYF. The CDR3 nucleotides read TGTGCCAGCAGTGAACTGCCAGGCTACGAAAACATTCAGTACTTC.

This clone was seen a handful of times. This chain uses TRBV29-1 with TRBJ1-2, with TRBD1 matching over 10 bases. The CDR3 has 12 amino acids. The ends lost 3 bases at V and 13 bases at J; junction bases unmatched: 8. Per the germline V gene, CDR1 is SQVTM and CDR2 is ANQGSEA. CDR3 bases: TGCAGCGTTGATGTGACAGGGGGCTTTTGCACCTTC. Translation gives CSVDVTGGFCTF.

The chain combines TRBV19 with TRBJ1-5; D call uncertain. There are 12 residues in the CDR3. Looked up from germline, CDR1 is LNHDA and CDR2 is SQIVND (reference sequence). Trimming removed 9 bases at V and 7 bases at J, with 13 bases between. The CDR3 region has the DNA TGTGCCAGGGACTCCGCCCTACAGCCCCAGCATTTT. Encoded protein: CARDSALQPQHF.

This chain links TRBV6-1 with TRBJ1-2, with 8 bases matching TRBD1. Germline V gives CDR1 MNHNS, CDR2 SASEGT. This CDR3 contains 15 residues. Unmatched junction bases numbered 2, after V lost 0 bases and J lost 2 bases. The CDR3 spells CASSEAPGGNYGYTF. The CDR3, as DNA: TGTGCCAGCAGTGAAGCCCCAGGGGGCAACTATGGCTACACCTTC.

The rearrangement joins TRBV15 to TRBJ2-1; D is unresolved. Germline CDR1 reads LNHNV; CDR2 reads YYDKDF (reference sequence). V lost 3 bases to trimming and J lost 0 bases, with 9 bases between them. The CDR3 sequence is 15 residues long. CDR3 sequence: CATSRNSYSYNEQFF. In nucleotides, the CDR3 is TGTGCCACCAGCAGGAACTCCTACTCCTACAATGAGCAGTTCTTC.

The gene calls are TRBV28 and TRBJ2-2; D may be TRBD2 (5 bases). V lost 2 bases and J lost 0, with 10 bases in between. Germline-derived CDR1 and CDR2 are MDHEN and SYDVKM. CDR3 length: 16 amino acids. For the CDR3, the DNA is TGTGCCAGCAGTTTACGACTAAACGCGAACACCGGGGAGCTGTTTTTT. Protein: CASSLRLNANTGELFF. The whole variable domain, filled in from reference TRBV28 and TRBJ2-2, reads DVKVTQSSRYLVKRTGEKVFLECVQDMDHENMFWYRQDPGLGLRLIYFSYDVKMKEKGDIPEGYSVSREKKERFSLILESASTNQTSMYLCASSLRLNANTGELFFGEGSRLTVL.

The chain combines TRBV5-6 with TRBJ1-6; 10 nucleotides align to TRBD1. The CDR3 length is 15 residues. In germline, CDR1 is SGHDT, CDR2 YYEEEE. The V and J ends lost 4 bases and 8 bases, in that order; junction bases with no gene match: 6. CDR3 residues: CASSGDRGIYSPLHF. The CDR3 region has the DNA TGTGCCAGCAGCGGGGACAGGGGAATCTATTCACCCCTCCACTTT.

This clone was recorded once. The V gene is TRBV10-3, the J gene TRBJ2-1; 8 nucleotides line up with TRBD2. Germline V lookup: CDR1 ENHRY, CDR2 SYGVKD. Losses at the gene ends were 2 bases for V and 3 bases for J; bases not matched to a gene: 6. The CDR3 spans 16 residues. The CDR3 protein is CAISEGAGGVYNEQFF. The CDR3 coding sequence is TGTGCCATCAGTGAGGGCGCGGGAGGAGTCTACAATGAGCAGTTCTTC.

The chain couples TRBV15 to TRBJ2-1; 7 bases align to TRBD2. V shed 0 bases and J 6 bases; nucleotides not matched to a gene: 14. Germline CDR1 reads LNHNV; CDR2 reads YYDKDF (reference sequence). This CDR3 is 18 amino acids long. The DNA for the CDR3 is TGTGCCACCAGCAGAGAAGAGCGGGTAGGGAGGGAAAGCAATGAGCAGTTCTTC. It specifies CATSREERVGRESNEQFF.

The CDR3 DNA reads as TGTGCCAGCAGTCCCCCAGTTAGGGGAATGTATGGCTACACCTTC. Translation gives CASSPPVRGMYGYTF. The genes are TRBV6-5 and TRBJ1-2; tentatively, D is TRBD1 (5 bases). Germline lookup yields CDR1 MNHEY and CDR2 SVGAGI. The CDR3 sequence is 15 residues long. The ends were cut back, 5 bases at V and 5 bases at J, with 18 bases in the middle.

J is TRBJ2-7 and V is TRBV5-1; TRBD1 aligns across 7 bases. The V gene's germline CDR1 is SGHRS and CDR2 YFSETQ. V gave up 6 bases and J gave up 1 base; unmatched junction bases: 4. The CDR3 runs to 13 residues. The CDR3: CASTPTGSYEQYF. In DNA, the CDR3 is TGCGCCAGCACTCCGACAGGGTCCTACGAGCAGTACTTC.

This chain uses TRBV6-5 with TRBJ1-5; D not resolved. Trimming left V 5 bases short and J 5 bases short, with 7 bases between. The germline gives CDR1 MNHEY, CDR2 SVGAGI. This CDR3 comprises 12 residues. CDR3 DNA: TGTGCCAGCAGTCGGAGGGATCAGCCCCAGCATTTT. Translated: CASSRRDQPQHF.

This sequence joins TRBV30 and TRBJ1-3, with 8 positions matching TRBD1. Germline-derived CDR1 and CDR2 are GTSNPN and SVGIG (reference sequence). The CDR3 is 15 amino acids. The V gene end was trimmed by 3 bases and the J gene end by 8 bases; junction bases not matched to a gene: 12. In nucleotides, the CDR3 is TGTGCCTGGAGCAAAACAGGGGGGCAGCAGGACACCATATATTTT. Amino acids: CAWSKTGGQQDTIYF.